The sequence of this T cell receptor (beta chain) was determined in a study of immune cell composition in non-small cell lung cancer. Germline values: CDR1 SGHDT, CDR2 YYEEEE. The CDR3 extends over 16 amino acids. V was pared by 0 bases and J by 5 bases, with 12 bases between. For this clone: Its antigen is unidentified.

TCRdb's table, derived via immunoSEQ multiplex PCR, lists solely in-frame clones and lacks some. The sample lists over 6,000 clones, 70% to 90% seen once, with 12% in the top ten. Normal lung sampling was at least 3 cm from the tumour, as distant as possible. Points from the study as a whole: In adenocarcinoma, maximal tumour-associated clone frequency tracked TIL tumour reactivity.

Sequenced material: non-adjacent lung tissue. The chain has TRBV5-6 and TRBJ1-6; no clear D. The sequence came from a human donor with non-small cell lung cancer. The CDR3 coding sequence is TGTGCCAGCAGCTTGGCCTTAGGGAGGGATAATTCACCCCTCCACTTT. Protein: CASSLALGRDNSPLHF.